A single sample gave rise to the 12 T cell receptor beta chains below, sequenced in a study of T cell responses to AZD1222 COVID-19 vaccine. TCRdb keeps only in-frame clones here, not all; method: immunoSEQ multiplex PCR. The sample contains some 110,000 clones, roughly 90% of which appear only once. The source material was peripheral blood, sampled on day 0 of AZD1222 vaccination. The receptors come from an adult in good health.

The sample holds one count of this clone. The chain combines TRBV5-1 with TRBJ1-1, with 8 bases matching TRBD1. Germline CDR1 SGHRS, CDR2 YFSETQ. The CDR3 is made up of 15 amino acids. The V and J ends lost 5 bases and 1 base, in that order; junction bases with no gene match: 7. The chain's CDR3 is CASRIQGVANTEAFF. The CDR3 nucleotides read TGCGCCAGCAGAATACAGGGGGTCGCGAACACTGAAGCTTTCTTT.

The V call is TRBV6-5, the J call TRBJ2-7; possibly TRBD1 for D (6 bases). Germline V gives CDR1 MNHEY, CDR2 SVGAGI. The CDR3 extends over 13 amino acids. Trimming shortened V by 5 bases and J by 3 bases, and 11 bases separated the two germline ends. CDR3 bases: TGTGCCAGCAGTCGCTCACAGGGCTACGAGCAGTACTTC. It encodes CASSRSQGYEQYF.

V usage is TRBV7-9 and J usage is TRBJ2-3, with D possibly being TRBD2 (5 bases). The germline V gene encodes CDR1 SEHNR and CDR2 FQNEAQ (reference sequence). Trimming removed 5 bases from V and 2 bases from J, with 11 bases in between. The CDR3 sequence is 14 residues long. CDR3 sequence reads: CASSPGLSTDTQYF. The CDR3 DNA reads as TGTGCCAGCAGCCCAGGACTTTCCACAGATACGCAGTATTTT.

In regard to this clone: The sample contains more than one DNA sequence encoding this CDR3. The chain uses TRBV25-1 and TRBJ1-2; a possible D gene is TRBD1 (6 bases). Trimming removed 3 bases from V and 4 bases from J, with 12 bases in between. There are 14 residues in the CDR3. The germline CDR1 and CDR2 sequences are MGHDK and SYGVNS. CDR3 nucleotides: TGTGCCAGCAGTGAGGTAGGGGGGGGCTATGGCTACACCTTC. This codes for CASSEVGGGYGYTF.

The chain recombines TRBV19 with TRBJ2-1; D might be TRBD2 (6 bases). The CDR3 totals 15 residues. Germline loops: CDR1 LNHDA, CDR2 SQIVND (reference sequence). Between the trimmed V and J ends, which lost 9 bases and 9 bases, there was a span of 24 bases. CDR3 nucleotides: TGTGCCAGCAGCACTCTAACAAACCTCGGGGGTGAGCAGTTCTTC. Translating it yields CASSTLTNLGGEQFF. Filled out from reference TRBV19 and TRBJ2-1, the complete variable domain reads DGGITQSPKYLFRKEGQNVTLSCEQNLNHDAMYWYRQDPGQGLRLIYYSQIVNDFQKGDIAEGYSVSREKKESFPLTVTSAQKNPTAFYLCASSTLTNLGGEQFFGPGTRLTVL.

This clone appeared a few times. The chain employs TRBV25-1 and TRBJ1-6; D not resolved. From germline, CDR1 is MGHDK and CDR2 SYGVNS. This CDR3 contains 12 residues. The V gene lost 7 bases and the J gene lost 10 bases, with 11 bases spanning the gap. The CDR3 reads CASKGYGSPLHF. The CDR3 DNA sequence: TGTGCCAGCAAAGGGTATGGCTCACCCCTCCACTTT.

The chain employs TRBV11-2 and TRBJ2-3; no reliable D call. V was pared by 2 bases and J by 4 bases, with 16 bases between. The CDR3 consists of 16 residues. Germline assignment: CDR1 SGHAT and CDR2 FQNNGV. The CDR3 sequence is CASSLRASGRADTQYF. The CDR3 region has the DNA TGTGCCAGCAGCTTAAGAGCCTCCGGTCGGGCAGATACGCAGTATTTT.

V is TRBV4-1 and J is TRBJ2-3; maybe TRBD2 (6 bases). The V and J ends lost 0 bases and 3 bases respectively, with 13 bases between them. The V gene's germline CDR1 is MGHRA and CDR2 YSYEKL. There are 16 residues in the CDR3. The chain's CDR3 is CASSQDREWGTDTQYF. The CDR3 DNA sequence: TGCGCCAGCAGCCAAGATCGGGAGTGGGGTACAGATACGCAGTATTTT.

This chain connects TRBV3-1 (or the pseudogene TRBV3-2) to TRBJ2-7; D is undetermined. Trimming shortened V by 0 bases and J by 2 bases, and 5 bases separated the two germline ends. This CDR3 comprises 13 residues. Germline assignment: CDR1 LGHDT and CDR2 YNNKEL (reference sequence). CDR3 sequence reads: CASSQDGPYEQYF. The DNA for the CDR3 is TGTGCCAGCAGCCAAGATGGACCCTACGAGCAGTACTTC.

The chain recombines TRBV7-3 with TRBJ2-3; 10 nucleotides match TRBD2. J lost 2 bases, V lost 5 bases, and 7 bases had no gene match. Per the germline V gene, CDR1 is SGHTA and CDR2 is FQGTGA. This CDR3 region has 16 residues. The CDR3 spells CASSPSSGRVTDTQYF. Written as DNA, the CDR3 is TGTGCCAGCAGCCCATCTAGCGGGAGAGTCACAGATACGCAGTATTTT.

The rearrangement joins TRBV7-8 to TRBJ1-5; the match to TRBD1 covers 7 bases. The junction had 3 bases not matched to a gene; V was cut back by 1 base and J by 3 bases. Germline CDR1 and CDR2: SGHVS and FQNEAQ. There are 15 residues in the CDR3. Written as DNA, the CDR3 is TGTGCCAGCAGCTTAGGGACAGGCCCCAATCAGCCCCAGCATTTT. The encoded protein is CASSLGTGPNQPQHF.

The rearrangement uses TRBV5-1 and TRBJ2-1, with 10 bases identical to TRBD2. Germline CDR1 and CDR2: SGHRS and YFSETQ. V was pared by 1 base and J by 4 bases, with 5 bases of the junction left unmatched. This CDR3 region has 16 residues. CDR3 DNA: TGCGCCAGCAGCTTGACCGGGACTAGCGAGTACAATGAGCAGTTCTTC. This gives the protein CASSLTGTSEYNEQFF.